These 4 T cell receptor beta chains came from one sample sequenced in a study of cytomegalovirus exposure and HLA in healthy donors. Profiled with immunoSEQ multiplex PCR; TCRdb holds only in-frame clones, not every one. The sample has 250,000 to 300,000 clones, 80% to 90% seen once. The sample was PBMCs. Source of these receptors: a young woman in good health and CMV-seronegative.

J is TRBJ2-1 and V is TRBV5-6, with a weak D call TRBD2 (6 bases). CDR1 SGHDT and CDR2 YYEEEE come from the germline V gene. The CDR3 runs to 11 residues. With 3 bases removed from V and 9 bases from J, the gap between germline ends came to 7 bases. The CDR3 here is CASSSGAEQFF. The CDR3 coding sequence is TGTGCCAGCAGCTCGGGAGCTGAGCAGTTCTTC.

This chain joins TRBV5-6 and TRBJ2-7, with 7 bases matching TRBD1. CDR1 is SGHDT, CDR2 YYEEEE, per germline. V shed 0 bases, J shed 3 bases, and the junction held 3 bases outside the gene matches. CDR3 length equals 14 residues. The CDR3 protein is CASSLAGTDYEQYF. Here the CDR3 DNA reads TGTGCCAGCAGCTTGGCCGGGACAGACTACGAGCAGTACTTC.

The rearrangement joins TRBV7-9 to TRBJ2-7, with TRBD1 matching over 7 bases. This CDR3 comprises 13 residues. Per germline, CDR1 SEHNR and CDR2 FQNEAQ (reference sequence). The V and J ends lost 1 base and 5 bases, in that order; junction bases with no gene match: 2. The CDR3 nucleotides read TGTGCCAGCAGCTTAGACACAGGGGACGAGCAGTACTTC. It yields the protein CASSLDTGDEQYF.

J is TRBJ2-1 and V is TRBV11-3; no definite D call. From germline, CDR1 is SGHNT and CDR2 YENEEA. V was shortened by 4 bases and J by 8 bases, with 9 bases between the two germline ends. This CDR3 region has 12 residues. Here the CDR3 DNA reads TGTGCCAGCAGCTCCCCAAGCCATGAGCAGTTCTTC. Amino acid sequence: CASSSPSHEQFF. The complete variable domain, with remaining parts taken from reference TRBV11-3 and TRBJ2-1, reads EAGVVQSPRYKIIEKKQPVAFWCNPISGHNTLYWYLQNLGQGPELLIRYENEEAVDDSQLPKDRFSAERLKGVDSTLKIQPAELGDSAVYLCASSSPSHEQFFGPGTRLTVL.